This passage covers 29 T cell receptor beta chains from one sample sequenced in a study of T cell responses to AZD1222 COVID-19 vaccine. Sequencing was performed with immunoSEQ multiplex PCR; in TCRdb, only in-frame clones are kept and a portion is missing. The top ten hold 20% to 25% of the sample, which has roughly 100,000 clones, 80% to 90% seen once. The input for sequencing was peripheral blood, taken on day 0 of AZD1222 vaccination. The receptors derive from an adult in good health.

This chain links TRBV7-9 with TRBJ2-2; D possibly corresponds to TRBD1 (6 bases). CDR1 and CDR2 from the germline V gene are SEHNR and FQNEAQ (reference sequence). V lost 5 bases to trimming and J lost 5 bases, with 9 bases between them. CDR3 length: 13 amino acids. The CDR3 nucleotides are TGTGCCAGCAGCCGGACAGATACCGGGGAGCTGTTTTTT. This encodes CASSRTDTGELFF. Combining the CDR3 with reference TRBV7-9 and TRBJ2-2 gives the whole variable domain DTGVSQNPRHKITKRGQNVTFRCDPISEHNRLYWYRQTLGQGPEFLTYFQNEAQLEKSRLLSDRFSAERPKGSFSTLEIQRTEQGDSAMYLCASSRTDTGELFFGEGSRLTVL.

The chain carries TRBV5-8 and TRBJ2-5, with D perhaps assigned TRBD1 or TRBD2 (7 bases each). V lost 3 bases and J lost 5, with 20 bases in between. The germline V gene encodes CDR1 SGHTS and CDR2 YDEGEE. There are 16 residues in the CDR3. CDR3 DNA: TGTGCCAGCAGCTGGACTACAGGGGTGCGGGGGGAGACCCAGTACTTC. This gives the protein CASSWTTGVRGETQYF.

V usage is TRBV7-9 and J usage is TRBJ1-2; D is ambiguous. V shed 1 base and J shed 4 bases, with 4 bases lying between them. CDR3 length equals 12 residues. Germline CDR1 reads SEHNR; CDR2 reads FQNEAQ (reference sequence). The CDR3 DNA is TGTGCCAGCAGCTTAGAAGCCTATGGCTACACCTTC. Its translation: CASSLEAYGYTF.

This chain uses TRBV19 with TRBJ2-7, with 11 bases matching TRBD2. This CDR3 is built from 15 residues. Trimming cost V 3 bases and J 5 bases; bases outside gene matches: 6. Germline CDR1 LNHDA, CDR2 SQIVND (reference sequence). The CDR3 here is CASSITSGSFDEQYF. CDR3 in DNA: TGTGCCAGTAGTATCACTAGCGGGAGTTTCGACGAGCAGTACTTC.

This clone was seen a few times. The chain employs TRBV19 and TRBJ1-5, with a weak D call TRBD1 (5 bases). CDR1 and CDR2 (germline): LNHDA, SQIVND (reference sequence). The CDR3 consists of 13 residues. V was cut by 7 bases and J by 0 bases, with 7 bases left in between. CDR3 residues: CASKGASNQPQHF. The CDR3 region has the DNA TGTGCCAGTAAAGGGGCTAGCAATCAGCCCCAGCATTTT.

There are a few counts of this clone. This CDR3 is CASSLVGTAEETQYF. CDR3 DNA: TGCGCCAGCAGCTTGGTTGGGACTGCAGAAGAGACCCAGTACTTC. The chain recombines TRBV5-1 with TRBJ2-5; tentatively, D is TRBD2 (6 bases). CDR3 length: 15 amino acids. The germline CDR1 and CDR2 sequences are SGHRS and YFSETQ. The V and J ends lost 0 bases and 3 bases respectively, with 12 bases between them.

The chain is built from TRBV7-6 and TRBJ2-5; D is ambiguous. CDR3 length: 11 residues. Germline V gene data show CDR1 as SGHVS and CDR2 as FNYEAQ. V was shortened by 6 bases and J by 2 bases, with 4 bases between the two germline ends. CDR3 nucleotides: TGTGCCAGCAGATTGCAAGAGACCCAGTACTTC. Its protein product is CASRLQETQYF. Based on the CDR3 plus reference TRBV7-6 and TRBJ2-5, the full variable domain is GAGVSQSPRYKVTKRGQDVALRCDPISGHVSLYWYRQALGQGPEFLTYFNYEAQQDKSGLPNDRFSAERPEGSISTLTIQRTEQRDSAMYRCASRLQETQYFGPGTRLLVL.

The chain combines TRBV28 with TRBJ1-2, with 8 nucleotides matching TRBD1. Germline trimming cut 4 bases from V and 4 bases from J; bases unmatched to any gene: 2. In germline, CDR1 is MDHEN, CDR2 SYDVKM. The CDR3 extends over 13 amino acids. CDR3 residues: CASSSTGVYGYTF. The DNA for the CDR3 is TGTGCCAGCAGTTCGACAGGGGTCTATGGCTACACCTTC.

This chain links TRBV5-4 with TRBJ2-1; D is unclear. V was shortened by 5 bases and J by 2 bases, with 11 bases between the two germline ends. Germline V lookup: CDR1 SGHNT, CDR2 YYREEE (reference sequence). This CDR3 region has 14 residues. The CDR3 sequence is CASSFPGAYNEQFF. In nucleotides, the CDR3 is TGTGCCAGCAGTTTTCCTGGGGCCTACAATGAGCAGTTCTTC.

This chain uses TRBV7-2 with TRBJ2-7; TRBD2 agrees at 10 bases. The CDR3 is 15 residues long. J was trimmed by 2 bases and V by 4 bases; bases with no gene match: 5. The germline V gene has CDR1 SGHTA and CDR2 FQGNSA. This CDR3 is CASSSTSGIAYEQYF. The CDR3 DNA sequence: TGTGCCAGCAGCTCAACTAGCGGGATAGCCTACGAGCAGTACTTC.

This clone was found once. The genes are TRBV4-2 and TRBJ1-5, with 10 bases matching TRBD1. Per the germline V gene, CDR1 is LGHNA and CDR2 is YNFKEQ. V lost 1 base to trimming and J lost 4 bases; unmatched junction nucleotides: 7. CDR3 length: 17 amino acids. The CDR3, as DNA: TGTGCCAGCAGCCAAGTCGGACAGGGGGGGATGAATCAGCCCCAGCATTTT. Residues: CASSQVGQGGMNQPQHF.

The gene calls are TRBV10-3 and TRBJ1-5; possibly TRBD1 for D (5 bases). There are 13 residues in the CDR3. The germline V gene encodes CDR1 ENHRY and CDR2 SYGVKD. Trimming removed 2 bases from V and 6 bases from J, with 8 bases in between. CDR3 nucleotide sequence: TGTGCCATCAGTGAGCCGGGGGGTCAGCCCCAGCATTTT. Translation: CAISEPGGQPQHF.

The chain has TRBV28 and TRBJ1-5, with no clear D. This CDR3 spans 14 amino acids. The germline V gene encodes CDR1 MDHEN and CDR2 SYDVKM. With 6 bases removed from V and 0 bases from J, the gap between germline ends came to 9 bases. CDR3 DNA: TGTGCCAGCAGCCGAGATTATAGCAATCAGCCCCAGCATTTT. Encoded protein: CASSRDYSNQPQHF.

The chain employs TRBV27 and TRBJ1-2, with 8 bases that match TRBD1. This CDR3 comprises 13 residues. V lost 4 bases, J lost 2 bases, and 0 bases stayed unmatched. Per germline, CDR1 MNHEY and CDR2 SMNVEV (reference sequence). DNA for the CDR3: TGTGCCAGCAGTTGGGACAGGAACTATGGCTACACCTTC. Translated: CASSWDRNYGYTF.

In nucleotides, the CDR3 is TGTGCCAGCAGCCACAGTCCAGCGAACTATGGCTACACCTTC. As protein: CASSHSPANYGYTF. This chain uses TRBV11-2 with TRBJ1-2; D is uncertain. Trimming took 5 bases from V and 2 from J, leaving 12 bases between them. This CDR3 has 14 residues. Germline CDR1 reads SGHAT; CDR2 reads FQNNGV. Variable domain in full (rest from reference TRBV11-2 and TRBJ1-2): EAGVAQSPRYKIIEKRQSVAFWCNPISGHATLYWYQQILGQGPKLLIQFQNNGVVDDSQLPKDRFSAERLKGVDSTLKIQPAKLEDSAVYLCASSHSPANYGYTFGSGTRLTVV.

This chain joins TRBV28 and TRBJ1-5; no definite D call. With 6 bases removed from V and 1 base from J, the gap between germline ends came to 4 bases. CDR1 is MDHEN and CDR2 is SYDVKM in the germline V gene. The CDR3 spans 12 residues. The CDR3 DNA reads TGTGCCAGCAGACCCAGCAATCAGCCCCAGCATTTT. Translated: CASRPSNQPQHF.

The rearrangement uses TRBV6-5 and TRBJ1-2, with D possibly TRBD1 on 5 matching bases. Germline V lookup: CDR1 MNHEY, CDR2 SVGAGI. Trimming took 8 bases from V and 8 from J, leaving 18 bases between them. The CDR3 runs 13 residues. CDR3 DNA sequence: TGTGCCAGCCAAGTGGGGGGATCTAAGGGCTACACCTTC. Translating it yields CASQVGGSKGYTF.

This chain's CDR3 is CASSESAGPRFF. CDR3 DNA: TGTGCCAGCAGTGAATCGGCCGGGCCGCGGTTCTTC. The chain uses TRBV6-4 and TRBJ2-1; no clear D gene. Trimming took off 3 bases at V and 15 bases at J, with 15 bases between the two ends. Per germline, CDR1 MRHNA and CDR2 SNTAGT. The CDR3 is made up of 12 amino acids.

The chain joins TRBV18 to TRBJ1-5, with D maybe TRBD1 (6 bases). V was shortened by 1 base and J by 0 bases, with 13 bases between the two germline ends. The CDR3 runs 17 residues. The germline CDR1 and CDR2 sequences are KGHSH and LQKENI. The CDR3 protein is CASSPLPGHNSNQPQHF. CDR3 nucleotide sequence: TGTGCCAGCTCACCACTTCCGGGACATAATAGCAATCAGCCCCAGCATTTT. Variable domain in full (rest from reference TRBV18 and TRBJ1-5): NAGVMQNPRHLVRRRGQEARLRCSPMKGHSHVYWYRQLPEEGLKFMVYLQKENIIDESGMPKERFSAEFPKEGPSILRIQQVVRGDSAAYFCASSPLPGHNSNQPQHFGDGTRLSIL.

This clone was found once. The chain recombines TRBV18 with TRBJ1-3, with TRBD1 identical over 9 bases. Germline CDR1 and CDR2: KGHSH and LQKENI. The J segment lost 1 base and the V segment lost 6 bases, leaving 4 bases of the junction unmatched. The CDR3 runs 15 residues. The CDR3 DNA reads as TGTGCCAGCTCGCTCGGGACAGGGTCTGGAAACACCATATATTTT. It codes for CASSLGTGSGNTIYF.

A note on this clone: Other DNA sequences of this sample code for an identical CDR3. CDR3 sequence (DNA): TGTGCCAGTACTACCGCTGGACTAGCGGGGAAGCAGTACTTC. Translating it yields CASTTAGLAGKQYF. The genes are TRBV28 and TRBJ2-7, with 12 nucleotides matching TRBD2. Germline-derived CDR1 and CDR2 are MDHEN and SYDVKM. V gave up 9 bases and J gave up 8 bases; unmatched junction bases: 11. This CDR3 comprises 14 residues. Filled out from reference TRBV28 and TRBJ2-7, the complete variable domain reads DVKVTQSSRYLVKRTGEKVFLECVQDMDHENMFWYRQDPGLGLRLIYFSYDVKMKEKGDIPEGYSVSREKKERFSLILESASTNQTSMYLCASTTAGLAGKQYFGPGTRLTVT.

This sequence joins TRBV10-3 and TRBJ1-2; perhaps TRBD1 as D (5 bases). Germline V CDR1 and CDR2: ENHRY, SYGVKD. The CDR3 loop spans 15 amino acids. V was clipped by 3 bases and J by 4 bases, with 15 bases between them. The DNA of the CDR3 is TGTGCCATCAGTGATCATGCAGGGAACTCCTATGGCTACACCTTC. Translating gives CAISDHAGNSYGYTF.

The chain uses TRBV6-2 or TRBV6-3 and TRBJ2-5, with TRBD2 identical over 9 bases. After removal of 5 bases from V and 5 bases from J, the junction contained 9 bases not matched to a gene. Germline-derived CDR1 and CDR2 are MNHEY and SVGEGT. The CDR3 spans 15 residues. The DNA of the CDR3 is TGTGCCAGCAGTCACCCTAGCGGGGTCACGGAGACCCAGTACTTC. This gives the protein CASSHPSGVTETQYF.

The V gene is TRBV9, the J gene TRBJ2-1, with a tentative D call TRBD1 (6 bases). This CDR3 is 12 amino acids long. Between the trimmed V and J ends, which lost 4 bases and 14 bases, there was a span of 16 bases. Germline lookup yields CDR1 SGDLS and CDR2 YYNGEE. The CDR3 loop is CASSTTTGSKFF. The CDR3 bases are TGTGCCAGCAGCACCACTACAGGGTCTAAGTTCTTC.

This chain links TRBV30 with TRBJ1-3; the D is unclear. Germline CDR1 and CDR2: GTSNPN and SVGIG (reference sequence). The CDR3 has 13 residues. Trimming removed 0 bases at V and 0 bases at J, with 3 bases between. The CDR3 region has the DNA TGTGCCTGGAGTGTTACCTCTGGAAACACCATATATTTT. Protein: CAWSVTSGNTIYF.

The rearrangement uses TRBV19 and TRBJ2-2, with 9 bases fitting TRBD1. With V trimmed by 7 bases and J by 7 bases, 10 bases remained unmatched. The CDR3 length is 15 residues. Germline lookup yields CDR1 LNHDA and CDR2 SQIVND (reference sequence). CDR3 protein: CASKTGGSVVGELFF. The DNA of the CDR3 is TGTGCCAGTAAAACAGGGGGCTCGGTGGTCGGGGAGCTGTTTTTT.

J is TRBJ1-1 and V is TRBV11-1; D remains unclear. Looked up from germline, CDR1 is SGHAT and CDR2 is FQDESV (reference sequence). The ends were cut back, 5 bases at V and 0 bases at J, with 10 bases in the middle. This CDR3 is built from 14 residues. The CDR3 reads CASSVDRLNTEAFF. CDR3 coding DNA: TGTGCCAGCAGCGTCGACCGGTTGAACACTGAAGCTTTCTTT.

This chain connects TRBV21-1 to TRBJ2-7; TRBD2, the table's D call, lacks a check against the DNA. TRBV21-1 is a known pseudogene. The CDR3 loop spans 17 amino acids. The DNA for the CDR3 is TGTGCCAGCAGCTCGAGTTTCTCCAGCGGGAGGGCCTACGAGCAGTACTTC. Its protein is CASSSSFSSGRAYEQYF.

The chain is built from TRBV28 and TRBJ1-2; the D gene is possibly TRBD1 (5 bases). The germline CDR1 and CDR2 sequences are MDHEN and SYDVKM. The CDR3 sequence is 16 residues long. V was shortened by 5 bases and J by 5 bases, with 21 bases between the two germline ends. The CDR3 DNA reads TGTGCCAGCAGTCCAGGGACGGCAGCCGACTATTATGGCTACACCTTC. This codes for CASSPGTAADYYGYTF.